The 4 T cell receptor beta chains below all came from one sample that was sequenced in a study of T cell responses to AZD1222 COVID-19 vaccine. Method: immunoSEQ multiplex PCR; TCRdb's copy keeps in-frame clones and lacks some. In the table there are about 140,000 clones, approximately 91% of which are singletons. The material sequenced was peripheral blood, taken 28 days after the second AZD1222 dose. These receptors originate from an adult who received the AZD1222 COVID-19 vaccine.

The J gene is TRBJ2-3, the V gene TRBV24-1; 8 nucleotides align to TRBD1. J gave up 6 bases and V 3 bases, and 7 bases lay outside the gene matches. CDR3 length equals 15 residues. From germline, CDR1 is KGHDR and CDR2 SFDVKD. Here the CDR3 DNA reads TGTGCCACCAGTGATCCCAGGGGGCCTGGGGATACGCAGTATTTT. It translates to CATSDPRGPGDTQYF.

This sequence joins TRBV10-2 and TRBJ2-7; D unclear. Trimming pared 1 base from V and 4 bases from J, leaving 14 bases between. Per the germline V gene, CDR1 is WSHSY and CDR2 is SAAADI. The CDR3 is 15 residues long. This CDR3 reads CASSEWSVLKYEQYF. CDR3 nucleotides: TGCGCCAGCAGTGAGTGGTCGGTCCTGAAGTACGAGCAGTACTTC.

This clone is a singleton in its sample. The J gene is TRBJ1-5, the V gene TRBV7-9; D perhaps matches TRBD1 (5 bases). Germline V lookup: CDR1 SEHNR, CDR2 FQNEAQ (reference sequence). The CDR3 spans 13 residues. V was clipped by 5 bases and J by 4 bases, with 9 bases between them. DNA for the CDR3: TGTGCCAGCAGCCCAGAGGGGAATCAGCCCCAGCATTTT. This encodes CASSPEGNQPQHF.

The chain uses TRBV24-1 and TRBJ2-7, with a possible D match to TRBD1 (6 bases). Germline CDR1 is KGHDR and CDR2 is SFDVKD. Trimming shortened V by 2 bases and J by 0 bases, and 19 bases separated the two germline ends. CDR3 length: 18 residues. The chain's CDR3 is CATSDSDRSLTYSYEQYF. CDR3 DNA sequence: TGTGCCACCAGTGATTCAGACAGGAGTCTGACTTACTCCTACGAGCAGTACTTC.